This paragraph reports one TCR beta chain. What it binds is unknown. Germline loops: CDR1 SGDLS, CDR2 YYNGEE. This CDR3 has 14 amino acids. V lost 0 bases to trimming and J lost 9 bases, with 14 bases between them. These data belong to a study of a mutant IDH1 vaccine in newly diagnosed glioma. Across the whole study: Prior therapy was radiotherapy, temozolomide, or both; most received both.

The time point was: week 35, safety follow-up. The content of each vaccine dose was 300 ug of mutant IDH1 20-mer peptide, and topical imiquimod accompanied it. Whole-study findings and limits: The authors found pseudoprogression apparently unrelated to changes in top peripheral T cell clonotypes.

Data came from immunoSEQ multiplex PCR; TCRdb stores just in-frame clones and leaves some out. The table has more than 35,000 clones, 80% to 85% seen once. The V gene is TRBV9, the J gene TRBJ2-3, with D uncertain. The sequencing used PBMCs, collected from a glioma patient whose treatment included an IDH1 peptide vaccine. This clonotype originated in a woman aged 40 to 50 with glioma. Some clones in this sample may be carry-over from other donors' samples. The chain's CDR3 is CASSVEGSSDTQYF. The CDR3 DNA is TGTGCCAGCAGCGTAGAGGGTAGCAGCGACACGCAGTATTTT.